These 25 T cell receptor beta chains were sequenced from one sample in a study of T cell repertoires in cytomegalovirus infection. These TCRs' antigens remain unknown. One entry per CDR3 protein, called by TCRdb with MiXCR from the reads. The sample yields over 250,000 distinct CDR3 sequences, 20% to 25% seen once. The sequenced sample was cultured PBMCs, obtained from culture after CMV antigen stimulation. All receptors derive from a human donor in good health (CMV status not recorded). Some clones in this sample may be carry-over from other donors' samples.

This clonotype was recorded a few times. The chain uses TRBV29-1 and TRBJ1-1, with D tentatively TRBD1 (5 bases). The CDR3 is 16 amino acids. Trimming pared 3 bases from V and 2 bases from J, leaving 19 bases between. Germline-derived CDR1 and CDR2 are SQVTM and ANQGSEA. The chain's CDR3 is CSVEIPQGVFNTEAFF. DNA for the CDR3: TGCAGCGTTGAGATTCCGCAGGGAGTTTTTAACACTGAAGCTTTCTTT. Based on the CDR3 plus reference TRBV29-1 and TRBJ1-1, the full variable domain is SAVISQKPSRDICQRGTSLTIQCQVDSQVTMMFWYRQQPGQSLTLIATANQGSEATYESGFVIDKFPISRPNLTFSTLTVSNMSPEDSSIYLCSVEIPQGVFNTEAFFGQGTRLTVV.

This clonotype was seen only a few times. The chain employs TRBV7-4 and TRBJ2-2, with 10 positions matching TRBD2. This CDR3 contains 19 residues. Unmatched junction bases numbered 16, after V lost 5 bases and J lost 4 bases. CDR1 and CDR2 (germline): SGHVT, SQSDAQ. The CDR3 DNA follows: TGTGCCAGCAGCGGCGGACGCCTAGCGGGAGAAGTGATCACCGGGGAGCTGTTTTTT. It translates to CASSGGRLAGEVITGELFF.

V usage is TRBV6-5 and J usage is TRBJ2-7; D not resolved. CDR3 size: 12 residues. The germline V gene has CDR1 MNHEY and CDR2 SVGAGI. Deletions cut 10 bases from V and 3 bases from J, with 13 bases between. The CDR3 spells CATPRRFYEQYV. CDR3 in DNA: TGTGCCACCCCGCGTCGGTTCTACGAGCAGTACGTC.

The CDR3 DNA follows: TGTGCCAGCAGTTACTCGTCAGGGGCCTATGGCTACACCTTC. Translating gives CASSYSSGAYGYTF. The chain joins TRBV6-5 to TRBJ1-2; a possible D gene is TRBD1 (6 bases). The germline V gene has CDR1 MNHEY and CDR2 SVGAGI. The CDR3 covers 14 residues. Trimming removed 0 bases at V and 4 bases at J, with 9 bases between.

This clonotype was seen ten or more times. The chain employs TRBV7-8 and TRBJ1-2, with D perhaps TRBD1 (5 bases). CDR1 SGHVS and CDR2 FQNEAQ come from the germline V gene. The CDR3 totals 13 residues. V was cut by 5 bases and J by 3 bases, with 10 bases left in between. The CDR3 here is CASSEPGDYGYTF. In DNA, the CDR3 is TGTGCCAGCAGCGAACCGGGGGACTATGGCTACACCTTC.

The chain uses TRBV6-2 or TRBV6-3 and TRBJ1-1; D might be TRBD1 (5 bases). The germline V gene has CDR1 MNHEY and CDR2 SVGEGT. V was shortened by 6 bases and J by 3 bases, with 11 bases between the two germline ends. The CDR3 spans 13 residues. CDR3 protein: CASSLTVYTEAFF. CDR3 DNA: TGTGCCAGCAGCTTGACAGTCTACACTGAAGCTTTCTTT.

The chain employs TRBV12-3 or TRBV12-4 and TRBJ2-1; D is unclear. Deletions cut 5 bases from V and 8 bases from J, with 13 bases between. The CDR3 has 13 residues. The CDR3 DNA sequence: TGTGCCAGCAGTCCCCGCGTTGGGGATGAGCAGTTCTTC. It translates to CASSPRVGDEQFF.

A few counts support this clonotype. The chain uses TRBV11-2 and TRBJ2-7; tentatively, D is TRBD2 (5 bases). V lost 5 bases to trimming and J lost 9 bases, with 17 bases between them. Germline V CDR1 and CDR2: SGHAT, FQNNGV. This CDR3 region has 13 residues. Here the CDR3 reads CASSPARGRGQYV. CDR3 sequence (DNA): TGTGCCAGCAGCCCCGCTCGGGGTCGGGGGCAGTACGTC.

The genes are TRBV14 and TRBJ1-2; D is perhaps TRBD1 (6 bases). Germline lookup yields CDR1 SGHDN and CDR2 FVKESK. Trimming removed 0 bases from V and 8 bases from J, with 16 bases in between. CDR3 size: 15 residues. In DNA form, the CDR3 reads TGTGCCAGCAGCCAAGATATTGGCAGGGGAAGGGGCTACACCTTC. As protein: CASSQDIGRGRGYTF.

This clonotype was observed a single time. J is TRBJ2-2 and V is TRBV7-2; D uncertain. The CDR3 is made up of 15 amino acids. The V end was cut by 4 bases, the J end by 5 bases, with 14 bases between. CDR1 is SGHTA and CDR2 is FQGNSA in the germline V gene. Written as DNA, the CDR3 is TGTGCCAGCAGCTATGTGGGCTCGAGGACCGGGGAGCTGTTTTTT. It codes for CASSYVGSRTGELFF. The full variable domain, in which reference TRBV7-2 and TRBJ2-2 provide the parts outside the CDR3, is GAGVSQSPSNKVTEKGKDVELRCDPISGHTALYWYRQSLGQGLEFLIYFQGNSAPDKSGLPSDRFSAERTGGSVSTLTIQRTQQEDSAVYLCASSYVGSRTGELFFGEGSRLTVL.

This clonotype was counted many times. The V call is TRBV7-2, the J call TRBJ1-2; a possible D gene is TRBD1 (5 bases). Trimming stripped 6 bases from V and 3 bases from J, with 14 bases between. Germline V gene sequence: CDR1 SGHTA, CDR2 FQGNSA. The CDR3 sequence is 14 residues long. CDR3 DNA sequence: TGTGCCAGCAGTCGCAGGGCCTTAGACTATGGCTACACCTTC. Translating it yields CASSRRALDYGYTF.

V usage is TRBV5-6 and J usage is TRBJ2-7; maybe TRBD2 (6 bases). The CDR3 covers 14 residues. V lost 4 bases, J lost 2 bases, and 13 bases lay in between. Germline lookup yields CDR1 SGHDT and CDR2 YYEEEE. CDR3 in DNA: TGTGCCAGCAGCCCGGTGGACTACACCTACGAGCAGTACGTC. This gives the protein CASSPVDYTYEQYV.

There are a few counts of this clonotype. The genes are TRBV28 and TRBJ1-1; TRBD1 is a possible D gene (5 bases). Germline lookup yields CDR1 MDHEN and CDR2 SYDVKM. Trimming shortened V by 2 bases and J by 8 bases, and 6 bases separated the two germline ends. This CDR3 contains 11 residues. The CDR3 nucleotides are TGTGCCAGCAGTTTACCAGGGGAAGCTTTCTTT. Its translation is CASSLPGEAFF. The complete variable domain, with remaining parts taken from reference TRBV28 and TRBJ1-1, reads DVKVTQSSRYLVKRTGEKVFLECVQDMDHENMFWYRQDPGLGLRLIYFSYDVKMKEKGDIPEGYSVSREKKERFSLILESASTNQTSMYLCASSLPGEAFFGQGTRLTVV.

This clonotype came up a few times. This clone may be a read error of a much larger clone one base away. The chain joins TRBV6-2 or TRBV6-3 to TRBJ2-1, with 11 bases identical to TRBD1. V shed 6 bases and J 6 bases; nucleotides not matched to a gene: 4. This CDR3 spans 14 amino acids. CDR1 is MNHEY, CDR2 SVGEGT, per germline. CDR3 sequence reads: CASRPGQGVNEQFF. DNA of the CDR3: TGTGCCAGCAGACCGGGACAGGGGGTCAATGAGCAGTTCTTC.

In its sample, this clonotype was seen many times. The chain recombines TRBV7-8 with TRBJ1-1, with TRBD1 identical over 8 bases. V dropped 5 bases and J dropped 3; count of bases not matched to a gene: 5. The CDR3 covers 14 residues. Germline lookup yields CDR1 SGHVS and CDR2 FQNEAQ. CDR3 nucleotides: TGTGCCAGCAGCGGAAACAGGGGGGACACTGAAGCTTTCTTT. It specifies CASSGNRGDTEAFF. The full variable domain, its missing parts supplied by reference TRBV7-8 and TRBJ1-1, is GAGVSQSPRYKVAKRGQDVALRCDPISGHVSLFWYQQALGQGPEFLTYFQNEAQLDKSGLPSDRFFAERPEGSVSTLKIQRTQQEDSAVYLCASSGNRGDTEAFFGQGTRLTVV.

V and J are TRBV7-9 and TRBJ1-5, with D maybe TRBD1 (5 bases). The CDR3 is made up of 15 amino acids. Germline V CDR1 and CDR2: SEHNR, FQNEAQ (reference sequence). Trimming shortened V by 5 bases and J by 2 bases, and 13 bases separated the two germline ends. CDR3 sequence: CASSPGLLGNQPQHF. The CDR3 DNA is TGTGCCAGCAGCCCGGGGCTCCTGGGCAATCAGCCCCAGCATTTT.

The gene calls are TRBV14 and TRBJ2-3; 8 nucleotides match TRBD2. Germline V gene data show CDR1 as SGHDN and CDR2 as FVKESK. The CDR3 is made up of 16 amino acids. Trimming removed 2 bases from V and 0 bases from J; junction bases left unmatched: 4. CDR3 residues: CASSQLSSGSTDTQYF. The CDR3 nucleotides are TGTGCCAGCAGCCAACTTTCTAGCGGGAGCACAGATACGCAGTATTTT. The full variable domain, in which reference TRBV14 and TRBJ2-3 provide the parts outside the CDR3, is EAGVTQFPSHSVIEKGQTVTLRCDPISGHDNLYWYRRVMGKEIKFLLHFVKESKQDESGMPNNRFLAERTGGTYSTLKVQPAELEDSGVYFCASSQLSSGSTDTQYFGPGTRLTVL.

This clonotype was seen only a few times. The chain couples TRBV27 to TRBJ2-5; unclear D gene. CDR3 length: 12 residues. The germline V and J ends were trimmed by 8 bases and 1 base, with 8 bases remaining between them. CDR1 is MNHEY and CDR2 is SMNVEV in the germline V gene (reference sequence). CDR3 sequence reads: CASRSVQETQYF. CDR3 nucleotide sequence: TGTGCCAGCCGGTCAGTCCAAGAGACCCAGTACTTC.

This clonotype is a singleton in its sample. V usage is TRBV2 and J usage is TRBJ2-4; D is unresolved. CDR3 size: 14 residues. Germline loops: CDR1 SNHLY, CDR2 FYNNEI. Deletions cut 3 bases from V and 1 base from J, with 7 bases between. CDR3 in amino acids: CASSDSQAKNIQYF. CDR3 nucleotide sequence: TGTGCCAGCAGTGACAGTCAGGCCAAAAACATTCAGTACTTC. Drawing the rest from reference TRBV2 and TRBJ2-4, the complete variable domain is EPEVTQTPSHQVTQMGQEVILRCVPISNHLYFYWYRQILGQKVEFLVSFYNNEISEKSEIFDDQFSVERPDGSNFTLKIRSTKLEDSAMYFCASSDSQAKNIQYFGAGTRLSVL.

This clonotype occurred many times. The chain joins TRBV7-9 to TRBJ2-5, with D hard to call. V was shortened by 5 bases and J by 3 bases, with 16 bases between the two germline ends. The germline gives CDR1 SEHNR, CDR2 FQNEAQ (reference sequence). The CDR3 runs to 15 residues. CDR3 in amino acids: CASSPEGRQEETQYF. CDR3 DNA: TGTGCCAGCAGCCCCGAAGGCAGGCAGGAAGAGACCCAGTACTTC.

This clonotype was seen only a few times. The V and J genes are TRBV6-2 or TRBV6-3 and TRBJ1-1; D unresolved. Between the trimmed V and J ends, which lost 0 bases and 8 bases, there was a span of 13 bases. Looked up from germline, CDR1 is MNHEY and CDR2 is SVGEGT. There are 14 residues in the CDR3. CDR3 protein: CASSYSILIGEAFF. CDR3 nucleotide sequence: TGTGCCAGCAGTTACTCGATTCTAATAGGGGAAGCTTTCTTT.

This chain links TRBV6-6 with TRBJ2-5; 10 nucleotides align to TRBD2. J was trimmed by 6 bases and V by 2 bases; bases with no gene match: 6. CDR3 length equals 15 residues. The V gene's germline CDR1 is MNHNY and CDR2 SVGAGI (reference sequence). CDR3 protein: CASSYPSGSGKTQYF. CDR3 nucleotide sequence: TGTGCCAGCAGTTACCCTAGCGGGAGTGGAAAGACCCAGTACTTC.

V and J are TRBV19 and TRBJ1-2, with a possible D match to TRBD1 (5 bases). Germline V gene lookup returns CDR1 LNHDA and CDR2 SQIVND (reference sequence). This CDR3 spans 15 amino acids. The V end was cut by 6 bases, the J end by 7 bases, with 21 bases between. CDR3 residues: CASRYPGRRGSGYTF. The CDR3 DNA sequence: TGTGCCAGTAGATATCCGGGCAGGCGGGGGAGTGGCTACACCTTC.

V is TRBV4-3 and J is TRBJ2-5, with D perhaps assigned TRBD1 or TRBD2 (6 bases each). Deletions cut 0 bases from V and 7 bases from J, with 15 bases between. The CDR3 length is 15 residues. Germline V gene lookup returns CDR1 LGHNA and CDR2 YSLEER. The CDR3 nucleotides are TGCGCCAGCAGCCAAGATCTATCGGGGGCGGGGACCCAGTACTTC. This encodes CASSQDLSGAGTQYF.

This clonotype was observed a few times. This chain links TRBV6-2 or TRBV6-3 with TRBJ1-5; no clear D. Germline V gene lookup returns CDR1 MNHEY and CDR2 SVGEGT. The CDR3 is 12 amino acids. V lost 7 bases to trimming and J lost 6 bases, with 10 bases between them. DNA of the CDR3: TGTGCCAGCAATGGACGTTTTCAGCCCCAGCATTTT. Residues: CASNGRFQPQHF.